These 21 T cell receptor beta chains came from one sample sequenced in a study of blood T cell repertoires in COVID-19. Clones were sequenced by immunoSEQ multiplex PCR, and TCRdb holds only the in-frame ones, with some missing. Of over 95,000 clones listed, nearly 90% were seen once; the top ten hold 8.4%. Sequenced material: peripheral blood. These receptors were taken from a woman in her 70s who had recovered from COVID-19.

CDR3 sequence reads: CASEDRRYGYTF. DNA for the CDR3: TGTGCCAGCGAGGACAGGCGCTATGGCTACACCTTC. V is TRBV28 and J is TRBJ1-2, with TRBD1 matching 7 bases. Per germline, CDR1 MDHEN and CDR2 SYDVKM. Trimming took 8 bases from V and 4 from J; bases not matched to a gene: 4. The CDR3 contains 12 residues.

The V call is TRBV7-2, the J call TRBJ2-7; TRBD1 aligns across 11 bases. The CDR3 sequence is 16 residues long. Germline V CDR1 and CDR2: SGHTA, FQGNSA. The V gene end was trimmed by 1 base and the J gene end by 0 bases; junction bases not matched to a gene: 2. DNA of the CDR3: TGTGCCAGCAGCTTAGGGACAGGGGGCACCTCCTACGAGCAGTACTTC. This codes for CASSLGTGGTSYEQYF.

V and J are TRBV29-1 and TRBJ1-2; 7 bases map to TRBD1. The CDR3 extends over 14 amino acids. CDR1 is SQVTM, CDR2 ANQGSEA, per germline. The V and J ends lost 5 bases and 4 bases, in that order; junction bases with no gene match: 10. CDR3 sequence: CSVPGQEESYGYTF. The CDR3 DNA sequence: TGCAGCGTTCCCGGACAGGAAGAAAGCTATGGCTACACCTTC.

CDR3 nucleotides: TGTGCCAGCACCCCTAGGAGGGACGAGCAGTACTTC. It specifies CASTPRRDEQYF. This chain uses TRBV2 with TRBJ2-7; tentative D call: TRBD2 (6 bases). The CDR3 totals 12 residues. Between the trimmed V and J ends, which lost 7 bases and 5 bases, there was a span of 12 bases. The germline V gene has CDR1 SNHLY and CDR2 FYNNEI. Using reference TRBV2 and TRBJ2-7 for the parts outside the CDR3, the full variable domain is EPEVTQTPSHQVTQMGQEVILRCVPISNHLYFYWYRQILGQKVEFLVSFYNNEISEKSEIFDDQFSVERPDGSNFTLKIRSTKLEDSAMYFCASTPRRDEQYFGPGTRLTVT.

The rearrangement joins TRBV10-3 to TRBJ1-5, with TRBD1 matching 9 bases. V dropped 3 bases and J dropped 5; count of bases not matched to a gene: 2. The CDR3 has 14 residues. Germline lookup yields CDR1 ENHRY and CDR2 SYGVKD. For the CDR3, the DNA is TGTGCCATCAGTGAACAGGGGGCGCATCAGCCCCAGCATTTT. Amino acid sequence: CAISEQGAHQPQHF.

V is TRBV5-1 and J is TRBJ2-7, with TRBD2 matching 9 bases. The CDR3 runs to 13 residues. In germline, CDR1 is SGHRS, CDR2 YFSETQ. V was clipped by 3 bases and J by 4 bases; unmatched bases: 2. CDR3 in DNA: TGCGCCAGCAGCTGGCTAGCGGGGTACGAGCAGTACTTC. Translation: CASSWLAGYEQYF.

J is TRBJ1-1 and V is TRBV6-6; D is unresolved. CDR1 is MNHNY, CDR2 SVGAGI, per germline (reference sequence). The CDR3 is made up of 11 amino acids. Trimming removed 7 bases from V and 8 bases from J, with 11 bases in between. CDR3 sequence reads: CASISSSEAFF. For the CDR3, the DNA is TGTGCCAGCATCTCCTCAAGCGAAGCTTTCTTT.

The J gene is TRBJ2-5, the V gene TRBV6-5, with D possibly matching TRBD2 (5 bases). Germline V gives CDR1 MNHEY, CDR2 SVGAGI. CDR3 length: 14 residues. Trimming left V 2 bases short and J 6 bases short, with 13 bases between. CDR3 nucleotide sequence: TGTGCCAGCAGTTACGAGAGCGGCGTGAAGACCCAGTACTTC. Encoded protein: CASSYESGVKTQYF.

The DNA of the CDR3 is TGTGCCAGCAGCTTAGGGACTAGCGGACAGTTCTTC. As protein: CASSLGTSGQFF. V is TRBV7-9 and J is TRBJ2-1; 10 bases match TRBD2. Trimming took 1 base from V and 13 from J; bases not matched to a gene: 1. CDR1 and CDR2 from the germline V gene are SEHNR and FQNEAQ (reference sequence). The CDR3 contains 12 residues.

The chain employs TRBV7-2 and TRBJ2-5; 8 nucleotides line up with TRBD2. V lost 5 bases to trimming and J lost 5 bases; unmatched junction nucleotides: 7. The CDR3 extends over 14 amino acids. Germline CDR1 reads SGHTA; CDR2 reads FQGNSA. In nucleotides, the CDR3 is TGTGCCAGCAGCACCGGGACTAGGGCGGAGACCCAGTACTTC. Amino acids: CASSTGTRAETQYF. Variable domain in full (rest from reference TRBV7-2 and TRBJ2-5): GAGVSQSPSNKVTEKGKDVELRCDPISGHTALYWYRQSLGQGLEFLIYFQGNSAPDKSGLPSDRFSAERTGGSVSTLTIQRTQQEDSAVYLCASSTGTRAETQYFGPGTRLLVL.

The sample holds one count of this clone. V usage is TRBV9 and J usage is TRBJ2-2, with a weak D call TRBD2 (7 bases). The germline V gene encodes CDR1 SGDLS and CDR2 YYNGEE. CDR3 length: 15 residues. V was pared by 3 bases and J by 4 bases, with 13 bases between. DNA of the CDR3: TGTGCCAGCAGCGGCCGGGGGGCGGGCACCGGGGAGCTGTTTTTT. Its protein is CASSGRGAGTGELFF.

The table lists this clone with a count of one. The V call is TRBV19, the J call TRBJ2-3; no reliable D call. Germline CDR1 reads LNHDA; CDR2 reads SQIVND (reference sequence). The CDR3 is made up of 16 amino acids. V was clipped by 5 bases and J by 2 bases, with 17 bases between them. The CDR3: CASSPIRVGPTDTQYF. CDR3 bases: TGTGCCAGTAGTCCAATTCGGGTTGGCCCCACAGATACGCAGTATTTT.

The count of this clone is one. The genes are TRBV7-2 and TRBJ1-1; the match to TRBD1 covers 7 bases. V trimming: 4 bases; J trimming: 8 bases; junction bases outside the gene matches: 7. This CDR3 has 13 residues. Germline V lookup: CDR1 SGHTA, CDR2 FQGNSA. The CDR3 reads CASSSRQGEEAFF. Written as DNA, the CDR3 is TGTGCCAGCAGCTCGAGACAGGGCGAAGAAGCTTTCTTT.

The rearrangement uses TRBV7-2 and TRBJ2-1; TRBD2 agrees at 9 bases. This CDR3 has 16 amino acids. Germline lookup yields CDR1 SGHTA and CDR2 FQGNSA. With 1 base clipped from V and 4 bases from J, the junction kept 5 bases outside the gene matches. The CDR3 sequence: CASSLVSGSEYNEQFF. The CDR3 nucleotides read TGTGCCAGCAGCTTAGTTAGCGGGAGCGAATACAATGAGCAGTTCTTC.

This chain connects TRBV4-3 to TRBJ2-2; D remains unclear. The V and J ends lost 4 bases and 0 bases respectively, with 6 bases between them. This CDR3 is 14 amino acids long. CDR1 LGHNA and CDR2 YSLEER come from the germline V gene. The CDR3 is CASSLAPNTGELFF. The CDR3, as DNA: TGCGCCAGCAGCCTAGCCCCGAACACCGGGGAGCTGTTTTTT.

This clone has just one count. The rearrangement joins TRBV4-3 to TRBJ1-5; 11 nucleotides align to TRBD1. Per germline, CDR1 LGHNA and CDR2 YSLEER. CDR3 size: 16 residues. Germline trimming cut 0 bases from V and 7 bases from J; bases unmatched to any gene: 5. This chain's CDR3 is CASSQDRGQGGQPQHF. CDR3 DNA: TGCGCCAGCAGCCAAGATCGGGGACAGGGGGGGCAGCCCCAGCATTTT.

The CDR3 DNA reads TGTGCCAGCAGCGCAAAAAAGGGGGGACAGGTACATGAGGCGGGAAGAAAAGAGACCCAGTACTTC. Encoded protein: CASSAKKGGQVHEAGRKETQYF. The chain couples TRBV21-1 to TRBJ2-5; the table's TRBD1 call for D was not verified on the DNA. TRBV21-1 is tagged as a pseudogene. The CDR3 covers 22 residues.

DNA of the CDR3: TGCGCCAGCAGCCAAGATGTTCCTAGCGGCTTGTACAATGAGCAGTTCTTC. Protein sequence: CASSQDVPSGLYNEQFF. This rearrangement joins TRBV4-3 to TRBJ2-1; 7 bases fit TRBD2. The V gene's germline CDR1 is LGHNA and CDR2 YSLEER. CDR3 length: 17 amino acids. V lost 0 bases, J lost 4 bases, and 9 bases stayed unmatched.

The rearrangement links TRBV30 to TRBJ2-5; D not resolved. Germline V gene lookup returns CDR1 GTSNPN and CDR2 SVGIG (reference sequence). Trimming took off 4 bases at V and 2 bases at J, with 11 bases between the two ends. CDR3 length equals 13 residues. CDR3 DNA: TGTGCCTGGAATTTTTACAGTCAAGAGACCCAGTACTTC. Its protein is CAWNFYSQETQYF.

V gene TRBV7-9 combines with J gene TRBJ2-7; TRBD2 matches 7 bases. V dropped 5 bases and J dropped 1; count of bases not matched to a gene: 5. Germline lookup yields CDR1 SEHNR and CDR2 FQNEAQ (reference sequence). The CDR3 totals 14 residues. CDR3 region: CASSLSSGSYEQYF. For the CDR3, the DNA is TGTGCCAGCAGCCTCTCTAGCGGTTCCTACGAGCAGTACTTC.

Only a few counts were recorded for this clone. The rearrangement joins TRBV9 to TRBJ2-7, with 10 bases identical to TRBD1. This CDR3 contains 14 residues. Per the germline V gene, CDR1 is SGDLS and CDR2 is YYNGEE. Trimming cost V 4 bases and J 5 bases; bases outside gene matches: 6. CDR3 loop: CASSRGQGRNEQYF. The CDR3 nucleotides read TGTGCCAGCAGCAGGGGACAGGGGAGGAACGAGCAGTACTTC.